Following are 32 T cell receptor beta chains from one sample sequenced in a study of regulatory T cells in long-lasting Graves disease (dated by TCRdb to about 2021). Receptors were amplified or captured by multiplex PCR. Data came from an Illumina HiSeq 4000. CDR3 regions were amplified by Arm-PCR with iRepertoire HTBI primers to construct TCR beta libraries. The public reads were quality trimmed at Q25 with fastp and then assembled into clones with MiXCR by TCRdb, keeping productive beta chains. Merged by CDR3 protein, the rows form single entries marked with the most common genes and DNA. The sample yields approximately 480,000 distinct CDR3 sequences; 15% to 20% were counted once. The ten largest clonotypes hold over 9% of the sample. In the paper's terms, the time point label means: newly diagnosed GD, antithyroid drugs for less than 3 months. For both TCR sequencing and RNA sequencing, RNA was extracted from PBMCs in TRIzol.

These data were also filed under a second study, of T cells in Graves' hyperthyroidism and ophthalmopathy.

The input for sequencing was peripheral blood mononuclear cells (PBMCs), taken at new diagnosis, from a patient treated with antithyroid drugs. The receptors were sampled from a man aged 40-49 years with Graves disease. Donor details come from another sample of the same person, matched by shared clones.

This clonotype has a count of ten or more. The rearrangement links TRBV30 to TRBJ2-3; D remains unclear. Trimming took off 0 bases at V and 0 bases at J, with 16 bases between the two ends. Germline V CDR1 and CDR2: GTSNPN, SVGIG (reference sequence). This CDR3 spans 17 amino acids. CDR3 in DNA: TGTGCCTGGAGTGTAAACTTTGTCGGAGCTAGCACAGATACGCAGTATTTT. It specifies CAWSVNFVGASTDTQYF.

This clonotype showed up many times. V usage is TRBV20-1 and J usage is TRBJ1-1; D gene ambiguous. In germline, CDR1 is DFQATT, CDR2 SNEGSKA (reference sequence). Between the trimmed V and J ends, which lost 3 bases and 0 bases, there was a span of 5 bases. This CDR3 region has 12 residues. The CDR3 DNA reads TGCAGTGCTAGGTGGATGAACACTGAAGCTTTCTTT. This gives the protein CSARWMNTEAFF.

This clonotype was seen ten or more times. The rearrangement uses TRBV28 and TRBJ2-1, with D perhaps TRBD2 (6 bases). Germline CDR1 is MDHEN and CDR2 is SYDVKM. The CDR3 has 12 residues. The germline V and J ends were trimmed by 6 bases and 5 bases, with 8 bases remaining between them. DNA of the CDR3: TGTGCCAGCAGCTGGGGGGACAATGAGCAGTTCTTC. Residues: CASSWGDNEQFF.

CDR3 in amino acids: CASRSDGFNSPLHF. CDR3 DNA: TGTGCCAGTAGAAGCGACGGTTTCAATTCACCCCTCCACTTT. The chain couples TRBV19 to TRBJ1-6; D not certain. V lost 6 bases to trimming and J lost 7 bases, with 13 bases between them. This CDR3 region has 14 residues. The germline CDR1 and CDR2 sequences are LNHDA and SQIVND (reference sequence).

This sequence joins TRBV12-3 or TRBV12-4 and TRBJ2-3; no definite D call. The CDR3 covers 14 residues. V shed 3 bases and J shed 1 base, with 8 bases lying between them. The CDR3 here is CASSFRHRTDTQYF. CDR3 coding DNA: TGTGCCAGCAGTTTTCGACACCGCACAGATACGCAGTATTTT.

This clonotype was counted ten times or more. This rearrangement joins TRBV7-3 to TRBJ1-1; possible D gene TRBD1, 6 bases. V was clipped by 4 bases and J by 1 base, with 10 bases between them. The germline gives CDR1 SGHTA, CDR2 FQGTGA. This CDR3 has 14 residues. The CDR3 loop is CASSSGTPNTEAFF. CDR3 nucleotide sequence: TGTGCCAGCAGCTCTGGGACACCGAACACTGAAGCTTTCTTT.

The chain combines TRBV20-1 with TRBJ1-5; 10 bases fit TRBD1. The CDR3 sequence is 16 residues long. Trimming at V came to 0 bases and at J to 3 bases, leaving 5 bases not matched to a gene. Per germline, CDR1 DFQATT and CDR2 SNEGSKA (reference sequence). The CDR3 is CSARERGTGANQPQHF. CDR3 coding DNA: TGCAGTGCTAGAGAGAGGGGGACAGGGGCCAATCAGCCCCAGCATTTT.

This clonotype has at least ten counts. The rearrangement uses TRBV5-1 and TRBJ2-2, with 8 positions matching TRBD2. This CDR3 has 15 amino acids. The V segment lost 4 bases and the J segment 0 bases; nucleotides outside the gene matches: 2. CDR1 is SGHRS, CDR2 YFSETQ, per germline. CDR3 sequence reads: CASSPTSANTGELFF. CDR3 coding DNA: TGCGCCAGCAGCCCGACTAGCGCGAACACCGGGGAGCTGTTTTTT.

The chain has TRBV20-1 and TRBJ1-2, with D uncertain. CDR3 length: 12 amino acids. The ends were cut back, 5 bases at V and 4 bases at J, with 11 bases in the middle. CDR1 and CDR2 from the germline V gene are DFQATT and SNEGSKA (reference sequence). CDR3 loop: CSAWTPAYGYTF. As DNA, the CDR3 is TGCAGTGCTTGGACTCCTGCCTATGGCTACACCTTC.

This chain links TRBV6-2 or TRBV6-3 with TRBJ2-3; D may be TRBD1 (6 bases). The ends were cut back, 5 bases at V and 0 bases at J, with 15 bases in the middle. The CDR3 runs to 16 residues. CDR1 is MNHEY, CDR2 SVGEGT, per germline. The CDR3 DNA is TGTGCCAGCAGTGAACCCCGGGACAAGAGCACAGATACGCAGTATTTT. Protein: CASSEPRDKSTDTQYF.

The chain joins TRBV24-1 to TRBJ2-2, with 10 bases that match TRBD2. Germline values: CDR1 KGHDR, CDR2 SFDVKD. The ends lost 4 bases at V and 5 bases at J; junction bases unmatched: 6. This CDR3 has 16 amino acids. This CDR3 is CATSDPSGRGTGELFF. CDR3 coding DNA: TGTGCCACCAGTGACCCTAGCGGGAGAGGAACCGGGGAGCTGTTTTTT.

The gene calls are TRBV5-8 and TRBJ1-1; TRBD1 matches 8 bases. There are 17 residues in the CDR3. The J segment lost 0 bases and the V segment lost 1 base, leaving 8 bases of the junction unmatched. Germline CDR1 is SGHTS and CDR2 is YDEGEE. The CDR3 loop is CASSLSQGATMNTEAFF. In DNA form, the CDR3 reads TGTGCCAGCAGCTTGTCTCAGGGGGCGACCATGAACACTGAAGCTTTCTTT.

The sample holds many counts of this clonotype. The chain is built from TRBV3-1 and TRBJ2-7; D not resolved. The CDR3 sequence is 12 residues long. Germline V CDR1 and CDR2: LGHDT, YNNKEL (reference sequence). Trimming stripped 1 base from V and 3 bases from J, with 4 bases between. The CDR3 sequence: CASSQAFYEQYF. CDR3 nucleotides: TGTGCCAGCAGCCAAGCTTTCTACGAGCAGTACTTC.

This chain joins TRBV19 and TRBJ2-1; 7 nucleotides align to TRBD1. This CDR3 contains 13 residues. The V gene end was trimmed by 6 bases and the J gene end by 8 bases; junction bases not matched to a gene: 7. CDR1 LNHDA and CDR2 SQIVND come from the germline V gene (reference sequence). DNA of the CDR3: TGTGCCAGTAGCCTGCAGGGGGACCATGAGCAGTTCTTC. Translation gives CASSLQGDHEQFF.

This clonotype was counted many times. V usage is TRBV18 and J usage is TRBJ1-1, with unresolved D. V shed 1 base and J shed 4 bases, with 7 bases lying between them. Germline lookup yields CDR1 KGHSH and CDR2 LQKENI. CDR3 length equals 13 residues. The CDR3 nucleotides are TGTGCCAGCTCACCACAGGGTCTCACTGAAGCTTTCTTT. This sequence encodes CASSPQGLTEAFF.

This clonotype was seen only a few times. The chain recombines TRBV29-1 with TRBJ2-1; 7 bases match TRBD2. Germline V lookup: CDR1 SQVTM, CDR2 ANQGSEA. The CDR3 consists of 13 residues. Unmatched junction bases numbered 4, after V lost 3 bases and J lost 5 bases. The CDR3: CSVDQRDNNEQFF. The CDR3 DNA reads as TGCAGCGTTGACCAGCGGGATAACAATGAGCAGTTCTTC.

This clonotype was counted ten times or more. The V and J genes are TRBV7-8 and TRBJ2-2, with D possibly matching TRBD2 (6 bases). In germline, CDR1 is SGHVS, CDR2 FQNEAQ. V lost 7 bases, J lost 4 bases, and 19 bases lay in between. The CDR3 runs to 16 residues. The CDR3 bases are TGTGCCAGCATCGTAGGGAGGTTCTCGGGCACCGGGGAGCTGTTTTTT. The encoded protein is CASIVGRFSGTGELFF.

This clonotype was detected ten times or more. The chain combines TRBV7-9 with TRBJ2-5, with TRBD2 identical over 8 bases. CDR3 length: 14 residues. After removal of 6 bases from V and 5 bases from J, the junction contained 8 bases not matched to a gene. Germline CDR1 reads SEHNR; CDR2 reads FQNEAQ (reference sequence). The CDR3 loop reads CASRPRSGGETQYF. The DNA of the CDR3 is TGTGCCAGCAGACCTAGATCGGGAGGGGAGACCCAGTACTTC.

This clonotype was counted many times. The V gene is TRBV20-1, the J gene TRBJ2-7; TRBD1 matches 8 bases. Germline V lookup: CDR1 DFQATT, CDR2 SNEGSKA (reference sequence). CDR3 length: 15 amino acids. V shed 3 bases and J 3 bases; nucleotides not matched to a gene: 10. CDR3 sequence reads: CSARAGDRGYYEQYF. The CDR3 DNA is TGCAGTGCTAGGGCCGGCGACAGGGGTTACTACGAGCAGTACTTC.

This clonotype was counted a few times. The chain joins TRBV6-5 to TRBJ1-6; 9 bases align to TRBD1. Germline V gene data show CDR1 as MNHEY and CDR2 as SVGAGI. This CDR3 has 20 amino acids. With 0 bases clipped from V and 6 bases from J, the junction kept 15 bases outside the gene matches. The chain's CDR3 is CASSYSAPGQGYTVNSPLHF. The CDR3 nucleotides read TGTGCCAGCAGTTACTCGGCACCGGGACAGGGTTACACTGTTAATTCACCCCTCCACTTT.

The sample holds many counts of this clonotype. J is TRBJ2-7 and V is TRBV6-2 or TRBV6-3; TRBD2 matches at 10 bases. The V gene's germline CDR1 is MNHEY and CDR2 SVGEGT. V trimming: 2 bases; J trimming: 4 bases; junction bases outside the gene matches: 17. The CDR3 is 19 residues long. The CDR3 sequence is CASSYAASGSGGLRYEQYF. The CDR3 nucleotides read TGTGCCAGCAGTTACGCGGCTAGCGGGAGTGGGGGCCTTAGGTACGAGCAGTACTTC.

This clonotype appeared a few times. The chain combines TRBV28 with TRBJ2-7; no clear D gene. Trimming took off 8 bases at V and 6 bases at J, with 8 bases between the two ends. The CDR3 is made up of 10 amino acids. The germline V gene encodes CDR1 MDHEN and CDR2 SYDVKM. The CDR3 is CASGWGEQYF. As DNA, the CDR3 is TGTGCCAGCGGATGGGGCGAGCAGTACTTC.

This clonotype was recorded a few times. V gene TRBV12-3 or TRBV12-4 combines with J gene TRBJ2-1, with D uncertain. V was trimmed by 8 bases and J by 11 bases, leaving 13 bases between them. The CDR3 consists of 11 residues. CDR3 DNA: TGTGCCAGCGCAAAAGATAGTAAGCAGTTCTTC. Amino acids: CASAKDSKQFF.

This clonotype was detected a few times. The J gene is TRBJ2-5, the V gene TRBV2; D may be TRBD1 or TRBD2 (5 bases each). Trimming cost V 6 bases and J 5 bases, with 13 bases left between them. Germline CDR1 SNHLY, CDR2 FYNNEI. The CDR3 sequence is 13 residues long. The CDR3 is CASRTIPGETQYF. In nucleotides, the CDR3 is TGTGCCAGCAGGACTATACCAGGGGAGACCCAGTACTTC.

This clonotype turned up a few times. The chain carries TRBV7-8 and TRBJ2-7; 12 positions match TRBD2. Trimming removed 4 bases from V and 4 bases from J; junction bases left unmatched: 5. The CDR3 extends over 15 amino acids. Germline V CDR1 and CDR2: SGHVS, FQNEAQ. CDR3 in DNA: TGTGCCAGCAGCTGGTCTAGCGGGAGGGCATACGAGCAGTACTTC. It is translated as CASSWSSGRAYEQYF. Looking up the rest from reference TRBV7-8 and TRBJ2-7 gives the full variable domain: GAGVSQSPRYKVAKRGQDVALRCDPISGHVSLFWYQQALGQGPEFLTYFQNEAQLDKSGLPSDRFFAERPEGSVSTLKIQRTQQEDSAVYLCASSWSSGRAYEQYFGPGTRLTVT.

This clonotype was recorded a few times. The J gene is TRBJ2-5, the V gene TRBV20-1; tentatively, D is TRBD1 or TRBD2 (6 bases each). CDR1 is DFQATT, CDR2 SNEGSKA, per germline (reference sequence). The CDR3 has 12 residues. V was cut by 4 bases and J by 9 bases, with 15 bases left in between. CDR3 region: CSATGGQLAQYF. The CDR3 DNA sequence: TGCAGTGCTACCGGGGGCCAGTTGGCCCAGTACTTC.

This clonotype occurred a few times. This chain connects TRBV19 to TRBJ2-5, with TRBD1 identical over 9 bases. The CDR3 covers 14 residues. Germline trimming cut 7 bases from V and 7 bases from J; bases unmatched to any gene: 10. Germline CDR1 LNHDA, CDR2 SQIVND (reference sequence). The CDR3 DNA reads as TGTGCCAGTACCCCGGGACAGGGTACCGGGACCCAGTACTTC. Translation gives CASTPGQGTGTQYF.

There are many counts of this clonotype. The rearrangement uses TRBV11-3 and TRBJ2-1; 15 bases agree with TRBD2. With 5 bases clipped from V and 4 bases from J, the junction kept 3 bases outside the gene matches. Germline loops: CDR1 SGHNT, CDR2 YENEEA. The CDR3 totals 16 residues. CDR3 loop: CASSLGTSGGYNEQFF. For the CDR3, the DNA is TGTGCCAGCAGCCTCGGGACTAGCGGGGGGTACAATGAGCAGTTCTTC.

This clonotype was found many times. A much larger clone lies a single base off, so this may be a read error. This chain links TRBV7-9 with TRBJ2-3; D is possibly TRBD2 (5 bases). This CDR3 comprises 15 residues. Germline lookup yields CDR1 SEHNR and CDR2 FQNEAQ (reference sequence). V was trimmed by 2 bases and J by 0 bases, leaving 9 bases between them. The CDR3 region has the DNA TGTGCCAGCAGCTTACATGGCGGGAGCACAGATACGCAGTATTTT. It encodes CASSLHGGSTDTQYF.

The chain joins TRBV10-3 to TRBJ1-5; D call uncertain. The CDR3 has 11 amino acids. Trimming took 8 bases from V and 7 from J, leaving 9 bases between them. The germline CDR1 and CDR2 sequences are ENHRY and SYGVKD. The CDR3 spells CAIGPGQPQHF. The CDR3 region has the DNA TGTGCCATCGGTCCGGGCCAGCCCCAGCATTTT.

J is TRBJ2-1 and V is TRBV4-1; TRBD2 aligns across 11 bases. V lost 4 bases to trimming and J lost 6 bases; unmatched junction nucleotides: 5. Per germline, CDR1 MGHRA and CDR2 YSYEKL. The CDR3 has 15 amino acids. CDR3 nucleotides: TGCGCCAGCAGCCCGGGACTAGCGGAGATCAATGAGCAGTTCTTC. Encoded protein: CASSPGLAEINEQFF.

The CDR3 sequence is CSVETGGADTQYF. CDR3 DNA: TGCAGCGTGGAGACGGGAGGGGCAGATACGCAGTATTTT. The chain has TRBV29-1 and TRBJ2-3; TRBD2 matches 8 bases. The ends lost 6 bases at V and 4 bases at J; junction bases unmatched: 6. Looked up from germline, CDR1 is SQVTM and CDR2 is ANQGSEA. The CDR3 runs 13 residues.